The 22 T cell receptor beta chains below all came from one sample that was sequenced in a study of OX40 agonist ivuxolimab in advanced cancers. Libraries were prepared by immunoSEQ multiplex PCR; TCRdb keeps only in-frame clonotypes and omits some of them. The sample lists about 100,000 clones, approximately 89% occurring once. The material was CD4+ or CD8+ T cells sorted from blood, obtained in a trial of the OX40 agonist ivuxolimab. The origin of the receptors is an adult with an advanced solid tumor such as melanoma, head and neck, liver or kidney cancer.

This rearrangement joins TRBV5-4 to TRBJ2-3; 9 bases fit TRBD1. The CDR3 loop spans 14 amino acids. The germline V gene encodes CDR1 SGHNT and CDR2 YYREEE (reference sequence). The V segment lost 5 bases and the J segment 3 bases; nucleotides outside the gene matches: 4. The CDR3 sequence: CASSGTGRTDTQYF. For the CDR3, the DNA is TGTGCCAGCAGTGGGACAGGGAGGACAGATACGCAGTATTTT.

This CDR3 reads CASSTEDRFTYEQYF. CDR3 coding DNA: TGTGCCAGTAGTACCGAGGACAGGTTCACCTACGAGCAGTACTTC. This rearrangement joins TRBV19 to TRBJ2-7; 7 bases are shared with TRBD1. Germline values: CDR1 LNHDA, CDR2 SQIVND (reference sequence). The CDR3 contains 15 residues. Trimming took 4 bases from V and 2 from J; bases not matched to a gene: 8.

The sample holds one count of this clone. This chain joins TRBV10-1 and TRBJ2-1; D gene unclear. Trimming left V 2 bases short and J 7 bases short, with 12 bases between. Germline CDR1 reads WNHNN; CDR2 reads SYGVQD (reference sequence). The CDR3 is made up of 14 amino acids. The CDR3 nucleotides are TGCGCCAGCAGTGAGAGGACCCTATCAAATGAGCAGTTCTTC. Amino acids: CASSERTLSNEQFF.

The chain's CDR3 is CASSLARAERNEQFF. The CDR3 coding sequence is TGTGCCAGCAGCTTAGCGCGGGCCGAAAGGAATGAGCAGTTCTTC. This rearrangement joins TRBV7-8 to TRBJ2-1; tentatively, D is TRBD2 (5 bases). V was pared by 0 bases and J by 7 bases, with 13 bases between. Germline CDR1 is SGHVS and CDR2 is FQNEAQ. This CDR3 comprises 15 residues.

This chain connects TRBV18 to TRBJ2-5, with 7 bases matching TRBD1. The CDR3 contains 13 residues. V lost 3 bases and J lost 4; bases outside the gene matches: 2. Germline values: CDR1 KGHSH, CDR2 LQKENI. The CDR3 reads CASSPTGLETQYF. In nucleotides, the CDR3 is TGTGCCAGCTCACCGACAGGGTTAGAGACCCAGTACTTC.

The chain has TRBV5-1 and TRBJ2-1; D is ambiguous. The CDR3 length is 14 residues. V was pared by 7 bases and J by 0 bases, with 11 bases between. Germline-derived CDR1 and CDR2 are SGHRS and YFSETQ. The CDR3 DNA is TGCGCCAGCGCGACGGTGAGCTCCTACAATGAGCAGTTCTTC. This codes for CASATVSSYNEQFF.

The V call is TRBV14, the J call TRBJ1-2, with 11 bases aligning to TRBD1. The germline V gene encodes CDR1 SGHDN and CDR2 FVKESK. This CDR3 has 13 residues. The junction had 2 bases not matched to a gene; V was cut back by 2 bases and J by 9 bases. DNA for the CDR3: TGTGCCAGCAGCCAACGGGACAGGGGGAGCTACACCTTC. Residues: CASSQRDRGSYTF. The full variable domain, in which reference TRBV14 and TRBJ1-2 provide the parts outside the CDR3, is EAGVTQFPSHSVIEKGQTVTLRCDPISGHDNLYWYRRVMGKEIKFLLHFVKESKQDESGMPNNRFLAERTGGTYSTLKVQPAELEDSGVYFCASSQRDRGSYTFGSGTRLTVV.

The CDR3 spells CASSLIRGRGGAGDTQYF. CDR3 nucleotides: TGTGCCAGCAGCTTAATCCGAGGGCGGGGGGGCGCAGGAGATACGCAGTATTTT. The chain uses TRBV7-9 and TRBJ2-3; TRBD2 matches at 9 bases. The germline CDR1 and CDR2 sequences are SEHNR and FQNEAQ (reference sequence). V lost 2 bases, J lost 5 bases, and 14 bases stayed unmatched. The CDR3 has 18 amino acids.

In this sample, this clone turned up once. This chain joins TRBV11-2 and TRBJ1-2; D unresolved. The germline V and J ends were trimmed by 1 base and 4 bases, with 7 bases remaining between them. This CDR3 has 13 amino acids. CDR1 is SGHAT, CDR2 FQNNGV, per germline. The CDR3 sequence is CASSLGGSYGYTF. CDR3 coding DNA: TGTGCCAGCAGCTTAGGGGGATCCTATGGCTACACCTTC.

V is TRBV30 and J is TRBJ2-7; 8 positions agree with TRBD2. The trim removed 4 bases at V and 5 bases at J, leaving 7 bases unmatched. CDR3 length: 13 residues. Germline CDR1 GTSNPN, CDR2 SVGIG (reference sequence). Here the CDR3 reads CAWMVAGRNEQYF. CDR3 bases: TGTGCCTGGATGGTAGCGGGGAGGAACGAGCAGTACTTC.

The CDR3 DNA is TGTGCCAGCAGTTTATCGAGGGGGGGGTCCTATAATTCACCCCTCCACTTT. Translated: CASSLSRGGSYNSPLHF. The J gene is TRBJ1-6, the V gene TRBV27, with a tentative D call TRBD1 (6 bases). The germline V gene has CDR1 MNHEY and CDR2 SMNVEV (reference sequence). The CDR3 loop spans 17 amino acids. V dropped 0 bases and J dropped 1 base, with 10 bases sitting between them.

This chain uses TRBV18 with TRBJ2-2; D is perhaps TRBD2 (5 bases). This CDR3 contains 16 residues. V was pared by 2 bases and J by 6 bases, with 16 bases between. Germline CDR1 is KGHSH and CDR2 is LQKENI. CDR3 residues: CASSPRRGGTAGELFF. DNA of the CDR3: TGTGCCAGCTCACCAAGACGGGGTGGCACGGCCGGGGAGCTGTTTTTT.

This clone was seen only once. The V and J genes are TRBV18 and TRBJ2-6; TRBD2 is a possible D gene (6 bases). This CDR3 has 16 residues. Germline V gene data show CDR1 as KGHSH and CDR2 as LQKENI. The V gene lost 6 bases and the J gene lost 2 bases, with 14 bases spanning the gap. The CDR3 DNA reads TGTGCCAGCTCGGCGGGACGGGCCGCTGGGGCCAACGTCCTGACTTTC. Amino acids: CASSAGRAAGANVLTF.

V usage is TRBV9 and J usage is TRBJ2-5; 9 bases line up with TRBD2. The ends lost 4 bases at V and 6 bases at J; junction bases unmatched: 10. Per the germline V gene, CDR1 is SGDLS and CDR2 is YYNGEE. The CDR3 is 15 residues long. For the CDR3, the DNA is TGTGCCAGCAGCCCCAGTGGTAGCGGGAGTAAGACCCAGTACTTC. It codes for CASSPSGSGSKTQYF.

The rearrangement joins TRBV2 to TRBJ2-1, with 12 bases identical to TRBD2. J was trimmed by 4 bases and V by 5 bases; bases with no gene match: 9. This CDR3 has 17 residues. CDR1 is SNHLY, CDR2 FYNNEI, per germline. The DNA of the CDR3 is TGTGCCAGCAGTAACAGTCCTAGCGGGGGGGGTTACAATGAGCAGTTCTTC. Translation: CASSNSPSGGGYNEQFF.

The gene calls are TRBV19 and TRBJ2-1, with 9 bases aligning to TRBD2. The CDR3 runs to 17 residues. V gave up 5 bases and J gave up 0 bases; unmatched junction bases: 8. From germline, CDR1 is LNHDA and CDR2 SQIVND (reference sequence). The CDR3 DNA reads TGTGCCAGTAGTTTCCGTAGCGGGAGCACCTCCTACAATGAGCAGTTCTTC. Translated: CASSFRSGSTSYNEQFF.

This chain connects TRBV7-2 to TRBJ1-2; D is ambiguous. V was clipped by 4 bases and J by 5 bases, with 17 bases between them. Germline CDR1 is SGHTA and CDR2 is FQGNSA. The CDR3 runs to 15 residues. The DNA of the CDR3 is TGTGCCAGCAGCTCAGATCGACGGACGGCTTATGGCTACACCTTC. Its translation is CASSSDRRTAYGYTF.

This chain links TRBV6-6 with TRBJ2-7, with a tentative D call TRBD1 (7 bases). The CDR3 contains 16 residues. V lost 3 bases and J lost 2, with 17 bases in between. Germline V gives CDR1 MNHNY, CDR2 SVGAGI (reference sequence). The CDR3 region is CASSYKGQGGTYEQYF. DNA of the CDR3: TGTGCCAGCAGTTATAAAGGTCAGGGGGGAACCTACGAGCAGTACTTC.

This sequence joins TRBV10-3 and TRBJ2-7, with 7 bases matching TRBD1. With 4 bases clipped from V and 5 bases from J, the junction kept 5 bases outside the gene matches. Germline V gene sequence: CDR1 ENHRY, CDR2 SYGVKD. The CDR3 spans 13 residues. In nucleotides, the CDR3 is TGTGCCATCAGTGGTAGGGGGCTGGACGAGCAGTACTTC. Protein: CAISGRGLDEQYF.

The rearrangement links TRBV30 to TRBJ1-3; no definite D call. Per the germline V gene, CDR1 is GTSNPN and CDR2 is SVGIG (reference sequence). The CDR3 totals 13 residues. Trimming took off 3 bases at V and 8 bases at J, with 14 bases between the two ends. DNA for the CDR3: TGTGCCTGGAGCGCAATTGGAGTGGACACCATATATTTT. Amino acid sequence: CAWSAIGVDTIYF. The variable domain in full, completed from reference TRBV30 and TRBJ1-3, reads SQTIHQWPATLVQPVGSPLSLECTVEGTSNPNLYWYRQAAGRGLQLLFYSVGIGQISSEVPQNLSASRPQDRQFILSSKKLLLSDSGFYLCAWSAIGVDTIYFGEGSWLTVV.

The gene calls are TRBV30 and TRBJ1-1, with D maybe TRBD1 (5 bases). Between the trimmed V and J ends, which lost 0 bases and 11 bases, there was a span of 13 bases. The CDR3 is made up of 12 amino acids. Germline V gene sequence: CDR1 GTSNPN, CDR2 SVGIG (reference sequence). CDR3 coding DNA: TGTGCCTGGAGTGTACGAGCAGGGAACGCTTTCTTT. Protein sequence: CAWSVRAGNAFF.

The chain uses TRBV30 and TRBJ2-1; tentatively, D is TRBD1 (5 bases). The germline V gene has CDR1 GTSNPN and CDR2 SVGIG (reference sequence). V lost 0 bases and J 6 bases, leaving 9 bases between the germline ends. CDR3 length: 13 residues. The CDR3 protein is CAWSVLRGNEQFF. The CDR3 DNA reads TGTGCCTGGAGTGTACTAAGGGGCAATGAGCAGTTCTTC.